Below, 9 T cell receptor beta chains from the same sample are listed, as sequenced in a study of technical replicates of blood from a handful of donors. Repertoires were generated with immunoSEQ multiplex PCR, while TCRdb's copy carries only in-frame clones and drops some. The sample contains about 73,000 clones, roughly 93% of which appear only once. The sequenced sample consisted of T cells isolated from PBMCs. These receptors all stem from a human donor in good health.

The CDR3 sequence: CASSEAAATANTEAFF. The CDR3 DNA reads as TGTGCCAGCAGTGAAGCGGCGGCTACGGCAAACACTGAAGCTTTCTTT. The V gene is TRBV6-1, the J gene TRBJ1-1, with no clear D. This CDR3 spans 16 amino acids. Trimming stripped 0 bases from V and 2 bases from J, with 13 bases between. Germline loops: CDR1 MNHNS, CDR2 SASEGT.

V gene TRBV15 combines with J gene TRBJ2-4, with D possibly TRBD1 on 5 matching bases. CDR1 is LNHNV, CDR2 YYDKDF, per germline (reference sequence). V dropped 0 bases and J dropped 8 bases, with 11 bases sitting between them. The CDR3 spans 14 residues. The CDR3, as DNA: TGTGCCACCAGCAGAGACAGGGATGCAGACATTCAGTACTTC. It codes for CATSRDRDADIQYF.

The CDR3, as DNA: TGTGCCAGCAGCGTAAGGGCCCCAAGGGGAGCGGGGGTTTCCTACGAGCAGTACTTC. Its translation: CASSVRAPRGAGVSYEQYF. This sequence joins TRBV9 and TRBJ2-7, with 8 bases aligning to TRBD2. CDR3 length: 19 amino acids. V lost 1 base, J lost 1 base, and 16 bases stayed unmatched. Per the germline V gene, CDR1 is SGDLS and CDR2 is YYNGEE.

The table lists this clone with a count of one. This chain connects TRBV7-8 to TRBJ2-3; possible D gene TRBD2, 5 bases. The length of the CDR3 is 17 residues. V shed 3 bases and J shed 2 bases, with 18 bases lying between them. The germline gives CDR1 SGHVS, CDR2 FQNEAQ. The CDR3 DNA follows: TGTGCCAGCAGCTTTGCACTTCGGACTGGAGCCACAGATACGCAGTATTTT. Translation: CASSFALRTGATDTQYF.

The chain recombines TRBV5-4 with TRBJ2-3; 9 bases fit TRBD2. Germline-derived CDR1 and CDR2 are SGHNT and YYREEE (reference sequence). The CDR3 has 16 residues. V lost 0 bases, J lost 2 bases, and 4 bases stayed unmatched. The CDR3 bases are TGTGCCAGCAGCTTGGAGCTAGCGGGAAACACAGATACGCAGTATTTT. As protein: CASSLELAGNTDTQYF.

This chain connects TRBV7-6 to TRBJ2-2; 8 bases fit TRBD2. The trim removed 6 bases at V and 6 bases at J, leaving 9 bases unmatched. This CDR3 is 15 amino acids long. In germline, CDR1 is SGHVS, CDR2 FNYEAQ. The CDR3 reads CASRPGLGSPGELFF. CDR3 coding DNA: TGTGCCAGCAGGCCGGGACTAGGGAGCCCCGGGGAGCTGTTTTTT.

This clone was seen a single time. CDR3 coding DNA: TGCGCCAGCAGTCCCTCGCTGACGGGACAGGGACTTTACGAGCAGTACTTC. Translated, it gives CASSPSLTGQGLYEQYF. The chain recombines TRBV10-2 with TRBJ2-7; 9 bases match TRBD1. The CDR3 is 17 residues long. CDR1 and CDR2 from the germline V gene are WSHSY and SAAADI. The J segment lost 4 bases and the V segment lost 5 bases, leaving 15 bases of the junction unmatched.

CDR3 in amino acids: CASSALGREAYEQYF. As DNA, the CDR3 is TGTGCCAGTAGTGCCCTCGGGCGGGAAGCCTACGAGCAGTACTTC. The V gene is TRBV19, the J gene TRBJ2-7; TRBD2 might be the D (6 bases). V was trimmed by 5 bases and J by 2 bases, leaving 16 bases between them. CDR1 and CDR2 (germline): LNHDA, SQIVND (reference sequence). The CDR3 contains 15 residues.

The chain has TRBV19 and TRBJ2-7; TRBD1 agrees at 9 bases. Trimming at V came to 8 bases and at J to 2 bases, leaving 7 bases not matched to a gene. CDR1 is LNHDA, CDR2 SQIVND, per germline (reference sequence). The CDR3 is 14 residues long. CDR3 in amino acids: CASRSGQGPYEQYF. The CDR3 DNA is TGTGCCAGTCGTTCGGGACAGGGTCCCTACGAGCAGTACTTC.